The sequence of this T cell receptor (delta chain) was determined in a study of γδ T cells in repeated Plasmodium falciparum infection. Study details: Malian children with intense seasonal malaria exposure were compared with matched Australian children. Study-wide results and caveats: Vdelta2-negative gammadelta repertoires, largely Vdelta1+, seemingly showed infection-driven waves of new clonal selection.

Both TRG and TRD chains were sequenced from each sorted sample. TCRdb called clones anew from the multiplex PCR reads with CATT. Of 45,000 to 60,000 delta-chain clones detected, 1.5% to 2% appear once; the ten largest clones hold around 25%. This clone was detected a few times. What it binds is not known. The CDR3 extends over 20 amino acids. Germline-derived CDR1 and CDR2 are TSWWSYY and QGS. The ends were cut back, 3 bases at V and 7 bases at J, with 33 bases in the middle. Flow sorting of PBMC yielded separate Vgamma9/Vdelta2+ and Vdelta2-negative gammadelta T cell populations for bulk repertoire analysis.

This rearrangement joins TRDV1 to TRDJ1; weak D call: TRDD2 (8 bases). The J gene is absent in TCRdb and was assigned here via DNA matching to germline. This clonotype was sampled from a pool of human donors (malaria-infected and uninfected, not separated). Sequences were obtained from gamma-delta T cells from blood. The chain's CDR3 is CALGDNATSYKGYTGAKLIF. CDR3 sequence (DNA): TGTGCTCTTGGGGACAACGCAACTTCCTACAAGGGCTATACTGGGGCTAAACTCATCTTT.